This TCR beta chain was sequenced for a study of blood T cell repertoires in COVID-19. Across the whole study: Acute and convalescent COVID-19 specimens originated in the United States, Italy and Spain. PBMCs, B-cell-depleted T cells, or T cells were the source of the cDNA or gDNA that made up the material.

In the study's own analysis: Estimation of nucleated cell counts relied on the amplification of reference gene primers. The repertoire was sequenced with immunoSEQ multiplex PCR; TCRdb's copy has only in-frame clones and lacks some. D and trimming come from the DNA, and the V and J calls and clone size come from that table. This table has approximately 60,000 clones, approximately 86% appearing once. Recruited during active infection, patients (from Seattle) were subsequently followed longitudinally. V lost 5 bases, J lost 4 bases, and 6 bases stayed unmatched. The CDR3 has 15 amino acids. CDR1 and CDR2 from the germline V gene are MNHEY and SVGAGI.

Source material: peripheral blood. The origin of this receptor is a woman older than 75 with COVID-19, enrolled during active disease. This chain uses TRBV6-5 with TRBJ1-1; 11 bases are a match to TRBD1. The DNA for the CDR3 is TGTGCCAGCAGTAGGACAGGGGGCGGAAGCACTGAAGCTTTCTTT. This encodes CASSRTGGGSTEAFF.